Each of the 27 T cell receptor beta chains below was sequenced from the same sample in a study of regulatory T cells in long-lasting Graves disease (dated by TCRdb to the early 2020s). Sample time point, as interpreted from the label and publication: newly diagnosed GD, antithyroid drugs for less than 3 months. RNA was extracted from PBMCs in TRIzol for both TCR sequencing and RNA sequencing. Library preparation used multiplex PCR. The reads were generated on an Illumina HiSeq 4000. CDR3 regions were amplified by Arm-PCR with iRepertoire HTBI primers to construct TCR beta libraries. TCRdb cleaned the public reads at Q25 with fastp, built clones with MiXCR and kept in-frame beta chains. Every CDR3 protein is listed once, alongside the most common genes and DNA of its rows. The sample records 350,000 to 450,000 distinct CDR3 sequences, about 15% of which are singletons. The top ten constitute around 7.6% of the sample.

These data were also filed under a second study, of T cells in Graves' hyperthyroidism and ophthalmopathy.

The source material was peripheral blood mononuclear cells (PBMCs), sampled at new diagnosis, from a patient treated with antithyroid drugs. The origin of the receptors is a middle-aged woman with Graves disease. Donor details come from another sample of the same person, matched by shared clones.

In this sample, this clonotype turned up a few times. This chain connects TRBV6-2 or TRBV6-3 to TRBJ2-2; D possibly uses TRBD1 or TRBD2 (6 bases each). CDR1 is MNHEY and CDR2 is SVGEGT in the germline V gene. V was trimmed by 6 bases and J by 7 bases, leaving 21 bases between them. The CDR3 consists of 16 residues. The CDR3 reads CASSDLGGATGGELFF. Here the CDR3 DNA reads TGTGCCAGCAGCGACCTCGGGGGCGCGACTGGCGGGGAGCTGTTTTTT.

The rearrangement joins TRBV6-5 to TRBJ2-2; D ambiguous. The V end lost 0 bases, the J end lost 5 bases, and 13 bases lay between the germline ends. The CDR3 is 16 residues long. The germline gives CDR1 MNHEY, CDR2 SVGAGI. CDR3 nucleotides: TGTGCCAGCAGTTACTCGAGTGGGATCAAGACCGGGGAGCTGTTTTTT. Its translation: CASSYSSGIKTGELFF.

This clonotype was detected only a few times. V gene TRBV25-1 combines with J gene TRBJ2-5, with no clear D. This CDR3 is 13 amino acids long. Germline CDR1 MGHDK, CDR2 SYGVNS. The V end lost 5 bases, the J end lost 5 bases, and 12 bases lay between the germline ends. The CDR3 coding sequence is TGTGCCAGCAGTAATTCCCCGCGGGAGACCCAGTACTTC. This codes for CASSNSPRETQYF.

This clonotype was picked up many times. The chain recombines TRBV15 with TRBJ1-1; D is undetermined. This CDR3 contains 14 residues. V shed 0 bases and J shed 7 bases, with 12 bases lying between them. The germline V gene encodes CDR1 LNHNV and CDR2 YYDKDF (reference sequence). CDR3 sequence (DNA): TGTGCCACCAGCAGAGACAGGTGGGAACGTGAAGCTTTCTTT. Protein product: CATSRDRWEREAFF.

Concerning this clonotype itself: It may be a read error: a sequence one base away is much more abundant. The gene calls are TRBV27 and TRBJ1-2; D uncertain. Per the germline V gene, CDR1 is MNHEY and CDR2 is SMNVEV (reference sequence). The CDR3 consists of 13 residues. Trimming took off 5 bases at V and 4 bases at J, with 11 bases between the two ends. CDR3 loop: CASSDKVTYGYTF. CDR3 nucleotides: TGTGCCAGCAGTGATAAGGTCACCTATGGCTACACCTTC.

V is TRBV5-1 and J is TRBJ2-2; D tentatively reads TRBD1 or TRBD2 (6 bases each). CDR1 and CDR2 (germline): SGHRS, YFSETQ. CDR3 length: 15 amino acids. The V gene lost 4 bases and the J gene lost 7 bases, with 17 bases spanning the gap. CDR3 sequence reads: CASSETRGRSGELFF. The CDR3 DNA sequence: TGCGCCAGCAGCGAGACTAGGGGGAGGAGCGGGGAGCTGTTTTTT. Full variable domain (missing parts from reference TRBV5-1 and TRBJ2-2): KAGVTQTPRYLIKTRGQQVTLSCSPISGHRSVSWYQQTPGQGLQFLFEYFSETQRNKGNFPGRFSGRQFSNSRSEMNVSTLELGDSALYLCASSETRGRSGELFFGEGSRLTVL.

This clonotype has at least ten counts. The chain has TRBV28 and TRBJ1-1; 9 bases align to TRBD1. V was pared by 5 bases and J by 1 base, with 5 bases of the junction left unmatched. From germline, CDR1 is MDHEN and CDR2 SYDVKM. The CDR3 is made up of 15 amino acids. In nucleotides, the CDR3 is TGTGCCAGCAGTAACAGGGGGCGCAGGAACACTGAAGCTTTCTTT. Its protein product is CASSNRGRRNTEAFF.

In this sample, this clonotype turned up many times. The junction does not match germline at one end; this may be a read error. The V call is TRBV12-3 or TRBV12-4, the J call TRBJ2-6, with 9 bases lining up with TRBD2. CDR3 length: 15 amino acids. The CDR3 DNA sequence: TGTGCCAGCAGCTTAGCGGGGGCTGGGGCCAACGTCCTGACTTTC. Translating it yields CASSLAGAGANVLTF.

This clonotype was counted many times. The chain joins TRBV5-1 to TRBJ2-7; maybe TRBD1 (7 bases). The CDR3 consists of 15 residues. Germline V gene lookup returns CDR1 SGHRS and CDR2 YFSETQ. V was shortened by 4 bases and J by 2 bases, with 16 bases between the two germline ends. CDR3 sequence reads: CASSTAGGRTYEQYF. The CDR3, as DNA: TGCGCCAGCAGCACGGCAGGGGGGCGCACCTACGAGCAGTACTTC.

This clonotype showed up many times. V gene TRBV7-8 combines with J gene TRBJ2-1; TRBD2 agrees at 10 bases. Germline trimming cut 1 base from V and 7 bases from J; bases unmatched to any gene: 7. This CDR3 is 16 amino acids long. Germline V gene data show CDR1 as SGHVS and CDR2 as FQNEAQ. The CDR3 sequence: CASSLGTLAGLNEQFF. The CDR3 DNA reads TGTGCCAGCAGCTTAGGTACACTAGCGGGATTGAATGAGCAGTTCTTC.

This clonotype was counted at least ten times. CDR3 sequence (DNA): TGTGCCAGTAGTATTTCGAGCGGAGGCTCCTACAATGAGCAGTTCTTC. This translates into CASSISSGGSYNEQFF. The chain is built from TRBV19 and TRBJ2-1; tentatively, D is TRBD2 (5 bases). CDR1 and CDR2 (germline): LNHDA, SQIVND (reference sequence). V gave up 3 bases and J gave up 0 bases, with 12 bases separating them. This CDR3 is 16 amino acids long.

The chain uses TRBV7-9 and TRBJ2-2; D is possibly TRBD1 (6 bases). The V end lost 8 bases, the J end lost 4 bases, and 14 bases lay between the germline ends. This CDR3 is built from 14 residues. CDR1 SEHNR and CDR2 FQNEAQ come from the germline V gene (reference sequence). As DNA, the CDR3 is TGTGCCAGCTCGGGAAACAGGGTCACCGGGGAGCTGTTTTTT. This gives the protein CASSGNRVTGELFF. The full variable domain, completed using reference TRBV7-9 and TRBJ2-2, is DTGVSQNPRHKITKRGQNVTFRCDPISEHNRLYWYRQTLGQGPEFLTYFQNEAQLEKSRLLSDRFSAERPKGSFSTLEIQRTEQGDSAMYLCASSGNRVTGELFFGEGSRLTVL.

In its sample, this clonotype was seen a few times. This may come from a read error, since a much larger clone is one base off. This chain uses TRBV2 with TRBJ2-7; D remains unclear. This CDR3 is built from 11 residues. The ends were cut back, 7 bases at V and 6 bases at J, with 10 bases in the middle. Germline loops: CDR1 SNHLY, CDR2 FYNNEI. DNA for the CDR3: TGTGCCAGCATCGCAGCCTGCGAGCAGTACTTC. It specifies CASIAACEQYF.

This clonotype was detected ten times or more. The chain employs TRBV6-5 and TRBJ2-1, with 7 bases that match TRBD1. CDR3 size: 15 residues. Germline lookup yields CDR1 MNHEY and CDR2 SVGAGI. With V trimmed by 0 bases and J by 10 bases, 9 bases remained unmatched. The CDR3: CASSYSETGLKEQFF. CDR3 bases: TGTGCCAGCAGTTACTCTGAGACAGGGCTTAAGGAGCAGTTCTTC.

This clonotype was counted ten times or more. The gene calls are TRBV2 and TRBJ2-2; TRBD2 agrees at 9 bases. The ends lost 7 bases at V and 3 bases at J; junction bases unmatched: 3. The CDR3 spans 14 residues. CDR1 and CDR2 (germline): SNHLY, FYNNEI. CDR3: CASNLAGYTGELFF. CDR3 nucleotide sequence: TGTGCCAGCAACCTAGCGGGGTACACCGGGGAGCTGTTTTTT.

This clonotype was found many times. V gene TRBV11-2 combines with J gene TRBJ2-5; D may be TRBD2 (6 bases). Per germline, CDR1 SGHAT and CDR2 FQNNGV. CDR3 length: 13 amino acids. The V end was cut by 2 bases, the J end by 5 bases, with 9 bases between. Here the CDR3 DNA reads TGTGCCAGCAGCTTATTAGGGAGGGAGACCCAGTACTTC. Amino acid sequence: CASSLLGRETQYF.

This clonotype occurred many times. The V gene is TRBV12-3 or TRBV12-4, the J gene TRBJ2-3, with 14 bases aligning to TRBD2. V gave up 1 base and J gave up 8 bases; unmatched junction bases: 5. The CDR3 covers 16 residues. The chain's CDR3 is CASSLGGTSGSVTQYF. DNA for the CDR3: TGTGCCAGCAGTTTAGGGGGGACTAGCGGGAGTGTTACGCAGTATTTT.

A word on this clonotype: A read error likely explains this, since a far larger clone differs by one base. V and J are TRBV11-2 and TRBJ2-1, with 8 bases matching TRBD2. Germline lookup yields CDR1 SGHAT and CDR2 FQNNGV. This CDR3 region has 15 residues. CDR3 loop: CASSYQTSDQETQCF. The CDR3 coding sequence is TGTGCCAGCAGCTATCAGACTAGCGACCAAGAGACCCAGTGCTTC.

This clonotype was counted between two and nine times. The chain couples TRBV30 to TRBJ2-2; D might be TRBD2 (7 bases). Trimming took off 4 bases at V and 7 bases at J, with 19 bases between the two ends. Germline assignment: CDR1 GTSNPN and CDR2 SVGIG (reference sequence). This CDR3 spans 15 amino acids. CDR3 sequence reads: CAWTPRGGAGGELFF. The CDR3 region has the DNA TGTGCCTGGACCCCTCGTGGGGGGGCCGGCGGGGAGCTGTTTTTT.

Ten or more counts support this clonotype. The V and J genes are TRBV5-1 and TRBJ2-1; D is unclear. V was pared by 0 bases and J by 0 bases, with 10 bases between. From germline, CDR1 is SGHRS and CDR2 YFSETQ. The CDR3 totals 16 residues. The chain's CDR3 is CASSLEGIRSYNEQFF. For the CDR3, the DNA is TGCGCCAGCAGCTTGGAGGGTATCCGCTCCTACAATGAGCAGTTCTTC.

This clonotype was counted many times. V is TRBV18 and J is TRBJ1-1; unclear D gene. V lost 2 bases, J lost 0 bases, and 10 bases lay in between. Germline V lookup: CDR1 KGHSH, CDR2 LQKENI. CDR3 length equals 15 residues. Here the CDR3 DNA reads TGTGCCAGCTCACCAGGAGTTCAGTTGAACACTGAAGCTTTCTTT. This sequence encodes CASSPGVQLNTEAFF.

There are a few counts of this clonotype. V and J are TRBV3-1 and TRBJ2-3; 8 bases agree with TRBD2. Trimming cost V 4 bases and J 9 bases; bases outside gene matches: 9. The CDR3 totals 14 residues. Germline CDR1 is LGHDT and CDR2 is YNNKEL (reference sequence). The CDR3 nucleotides are TGTGCCAGCAGCCTTGGACGGGAGGGCCGCACGCAGTATTTT. Its protein product is CASSLGREGRTQYF.

This clonotype was counted ten times or more. Written as DNA, the CDR3 is TGTGCCAGTAGTGTTGGGACAGCCAATTCACCCCTCCACTTT. This sequence encodes CASSVGTANSPLHF. The chain carries TRBV19 and TRBJ1-6, with TRBD1 matching 7 bases. Germline loops: CDR1 LNHDA, CDR2 SQIVND (reference sequence). The CDR3 is made up of 14 amino acids. V lost 5 bases to trimming and J lost 7 bases; unmatched junction nucleotides: 5.

J is TRBJ2-1 and V is TRBV20-1; 7 bases are a match to TRBD2. Germline assignment: CDR1 DFQATT and CDR2 SNEGSKA (reference sequence). This CDR3 has 14 residues. V was pared by 4 bases and J by 2 bases, with 5 bases of the junction left unmatched. CDR3 residues: CSATGLDTYNEQFF. DNA of the CDR3: TGCAGTGCTACCGGACTAGATACCTACAATGAGCAGTTCTTC.

This clonotype was recorded at least ten times. The chain links TRBV11-1 to TRBJ1-2; possibly TRBD1 for D (6 bases). V was shortened by 5 bases and J by 4 bases, with 11 bases between the two germline ends. Germline V CDR1 and CDR2: SGHAT, FQDESV (reference sequence). The CDR3 runs to 13 residues. This chain's CDR3 is CASSPDSFYGYTF. The CDR3 DNA reads as TGTGCCAGCAGCCCGGACAGCTTCTATGGCTACACCTTC.

V usage is TRBV19 and J usage is TRBJ2-1, with TRBD2 matching over 12 bases. The CDR3 sequence is 15 residues long. The J segment lost 8 bases and the V segment lost 1 base, leaving 3 bases of the junction unmatched. Germline V gene data show CDR1 as LNHDA and CDR2 as SQIVND (reference sequence). The DNA for the CDR3 is TGTGCCAGTAGTATAGCTAGCGGGAGGGCCCATGAGCAGTTCTTC. Its translation is CASSIASGRAHEQFF.

This clonotype was found many times. V is TRBV5-1 and J is TRBJ2-3, with 11 bases identical to TRBD1. Germline-derived CDR1 and CDR2 are SGHRS and YFSETQ. CDR3 length: 15 residues. V lost 4 bases, J lost 4 bases, and 5 bases stayed unmatched. The DNA of the CDR3 is TGCGCCAGCAGCCACGGACAGGGGGCCGCAGATACGCAGTATTTT. Its translation is CASSHGQGAADTQYF.